This is a list of T cell receptor beta chains from one sample in a study of early T cells in non-severe SARS-CoV-2 infection. From the 5' RACE reads, TCRdb called clonotypes with MiXCR, one entry per CDR3 protein. This table has 55,000 to 75,000 distinct CDR3 sequences, approximately 9.1% appearing once. The sample in question was whole blood, obtained at baseline. The receptors stem from an adult who was a healthcare worker with PCR-confirmed SARS-CoV-2 infection or an uninfected control (not recorded which). CDR3s include the opening cysteine and the closing phenylalanine or tryptophan. Fields, in order: D gene, clone size, J gene, V gene, CDR3 protein, CDR3 DNA. D genes are given only for firm matches. Clone size is given for some rows only: seen once, a few or many times, or a class if the clone is expanded.

.,many,TRBJ2-3,TRBV5-1,CASSWGLQRSTDTQYF,TGCGCCAGCAGCTGGGGGCTCCAGCGTAGCACAGATACGCAGTATTTT
TRBD1,many,TRBJ2-1,TRBV6-6,CASSRQGGNEQFF,TGTGCCAGCAGCAGACAGGGGGGCAATGAGCAGTTCTTC
.,.,TRBJ2-5,TRBV28,CACSGTPQTNQETQYF,TGTGCTTGCTCCGGGACACCACAAACGAACCAAGAGACCCAGTACTTC
.,.,TRBJ2-2,TRBV29-1,CSVVRGAAGELFF,TGCAGCGTTGTTCGGGGGGCAGCCGGGGAGCTGTTTTTT
.,.,TRBJ2-3,TRBV4-3,CASSQVAGTKGGTQYF,TGCGCCAGCAGCCAAGTAGCGGGTACTAAGGGGGGTACGCAGTATTTT
.,few,TRBJ2-1,TRBV12-3/TRBV12-4,CASSSRESTEQFF,TGTGCCAGCAGTTCCCGGGAGTCGACTGAGCAGTTCTTC
.,.,TRBJ1-4,TRBV25-1,CASSDPLGVTNEKLFF,TGTGCCAGCAGTGACCCCCTGGGGGTCACTAATGAAAAACTGTTTTTT
.,many,TRBJ2-7,TRBV7-6,CASSAGQRGEQYF,TGTGCCAGCAGCGCGGGACAGCGAGGCGAGCAGTACTTC
.,few,TRBJ1-1,TRBV2,CASSVSVSGAFF,TGTGCCAGCAGTGTGTCGGTCAGTGGAGCTTTCTTT
.,few,TRBJ2-1,TRBV7-8,CASSLALMGGTNEQFF,TGTGCCAGCAGCTTAGCGCTAATGGGGGGCACGAATGAGCAGTTCTTC
.,few,TRBJ2-5,TRBV24-1,CATSDAGSPGETQYF,TGTGCCACCAGTGACGCGGGCAGCCCAGGAGAGACCCAGTACTTC
TRBD2,few,TRBJ2-1,TRBV5-1,CASRASGHNEQFF,TGCGCCAGCAGGGCTAGCGGACACAATGAGCAGTTCTTC